Shown below are 31 T cell receptor beta chains from a single sample sequenced in a study of lymphopenia after photon versus proton radiotherapy. The protocol was immunoSEQ multiplex PCR, while the TCRdb copy is restricted to in-frame clones and leaves out a portion. The sample includes roughly 58,000 clones, roughly nine tenths of them seen just once. The input for sequencing was peripheral blood, taken from a patient treated with proton-based radiotherapy. These TCRs come from a man older than 75 with esophageal cancer.

The CDR3 nucleotides read TGTGCCTGGAGCGTATTAGGGACAGGGGAACAAGAGACCCAGTACTTC. Translated, it gives CAWSVLGTGEQETQYF. The chain employs TRBV30 and TRBJ2-5; 10 bases align to TRBD1. The CDR3 length is 16 residues. The germline gives CDR1 GTSNPN, CDR2 SVGIG (reference sequence). V dropped 3 bases and J dropped 2; count of bases not matched to a gene: 9. Using reference TRBV30 and TRBJ2-5 for the parts outside the CDR3, the full variable domain is SQTIHQWPATLVQPVGSPLSLECTVEGTSNPNLYWYRQAAGRGLQLLFYSVGIGQISSEVPQNLSASRPQDRQFILSSKKLLLSDSGFYLCAWSVLGTGEQETQYFGPGTRLLVL.

This clone was seen just once. At one end, the junction sequence differs from germline, possibly due to a read error. Other DNA sequences from this sample encode an identical CDR3 as well. The gene calls are TRBV18 and TRBJ1-5, with 8 bases that match TRBD1. Germline V gene data show CDR1 as KGHSH and CDR2 as LQKENI. This CDR3 has 15 amino acids. In DNA, the CDR3 is TGCGCCAGCTCACCTCAACCGGGACAGGCCCAGCCCCAGCATTTT. It codes for CASSPQPGQAQPQHF.

The genes are TRBV7-3 and TRBJ2-6; D unresolved. The CDR3 contains 18 residues. The ends were cut back, 1 base at V and 0 bases at J, with 13 bases in the middle. The germline CDR1 and CDR2 sequences are SGHTA and FQGTGA. CDR3 DNA: TGTGCCAGCAGCTTAATTCCGGGTCTGAGCTCTGGGGCCAACGTCCTGACTTTC. This gives the protein CASSLIPGLSSGANVLTF.

V usage is TRBV15 and J usage is TRBJ2-2; possibly TRBD2 for D (5 bases). Germline values: CDR1 LNHNV, CDR2 YYDKDF (reference sequence). This CDR3 is 18 amino acids long. V was clipped by 0 bases and J by 4 bases, with 18 bases between them. The CDR3 here is CATSRDRRGIMSTGELFF. DNA of the CDR3: TGTGCCACCAGCAGAGATAGGCGAGGGATTATGAGCACCGGGGAGCTGTTTTTT. Drawing the rest from reference TRBV15 and TRBJ2-2, the complete variable domain is DAMVIQNPRYQVTQFGKPVTLSCSQTLNHNVMYWYQQKSSQAPKLLFHYYDKDFNNEADTPDNFQSRRPNTSFCFLDIRSPGLGDTAMYLCATSRDRRGIMSTGELFFGEGSRLTVL.

The rearrangement uses TRBV5-6 and TRBJ2-1; perhaps TRBD2 as D (5 bases). The CDR3 consists of 14 residues. Germline loops: CDR1 SGHDT, CDR2 YYEEEE. Trimming left V 0 bases short and J 6 bases short, with 10 bases between. For the CDR3, the DNA is TGTGCCAGCAGCTTGGCCGAGACTATCAATGAGCAGTTCTTC. Its translation: CASSLAETINEQFF.

The chain links TRBV27 to TRBJ1-2; maybe TRBD1 (5 bases). In germline, CDR1 is MNHEY, CDR2 SMNVEV (reference sequence). The CDR3 has 14 residues. The V gene lost 3 bases and the J gene lost 4 bases, with 12 bases spanning the gap. DNA of the CDR3: TGTGCCAGCAGTTTGGGGGGGTACCCCTATGGCTACACCTTC. This gives the protein CASSLGGYPYGYTF.

V usage is TRBV18 and J usage is TRBJ2-1, with TRBD1 as a possible D gene (6 bases). The CDR3 contains 15 residues. The germline V and J ends were trimmed by 0 bases and 3 bases, with 9 bases remaining between them. The V gene's germline CDR1 is KGHSH and CDR2 LQKENI. The CDR3 loop reads CASSPPGTRYNEQFF. CDR3 coding DNA: TGTGCCAGCTCACCACCAGGGACACGCTACAATGAGCAGTTCTTC.

As for this clone: Its ends do not fully match the called genes, so a read error is possible. The rearrangement joins TRBV7-2 to TRBJ1-6, with D maybe TRBD1 (5 bases). The CDR3 loop spans 17 amino acids. Germline lookup yields CDR1 SGHTA and CDR2 FQGNSA. The CDR3 sequence: CASSQSPGPVLNSPLHF. CDR3 coding DNA: TGCGCCAGCAGCCAATCCCCAGGGCCCGTTCTCAATTCACCCCTCCACTTT.

The gene calls are TRBV27 and TRBJ2-5; TRBD1 matches 9 bases. The CDR3 sequence is 14 residues long. The V gene's germline CDR1 is MNHEY and CDR2 SMNVEV (reference sequence). Trimming removed 8 bases from V and 5 bases from J; junction bases left unmatched: 9. The CDR3 reads CASGRTGVWETQYF. CDR3 DNA sequence: TGTGCCAGCGGACGGACAGGGGTGTGGGAGACCCAGTACTTC.

The V and J genes are TRBV5-1 and TRBJ2-3; D unclear. Trimming took off 4 bases at V and 9 bases at J, with 24 bases between the two ends. From germline, CDR1 is SGHRS and CDR2 YFSETQ. The CDR3 sequence is 16 residues long. The CDR3: CASSIAPIPATGTQYF. The CDR3 DNA follows: TGCGCCAGCAGCATAGCTCCGATTCCGGCGACCGGGACGCAGTATTTT.

The V and J genes are TRBV30 and TRBJ2-1, with a tentative D call TRBD2 (6 bases). The CDR3 sequence is 15 residues long. CDR1 and CDR2 (germline): GTSNPN, SVGIG (reference sequence). V was clipped by 3 bases and J by 4 bases, with 16 bases between them. The CDR3 sequence is CAWRDRERAYNEQFF. The CDR3 DNA follows: TGTGCCTGGAGAGACCGGGAGAGGGCTTACAATGAGCAGTTCTTC.

This chain joins TRBV10-3 and TRBJ1-5, with D tentatively TRBD1 (5 bases). The germline gives CDR1 ENHRY, CDR2 SYGVKD. The CDR3 loop spans 13 amino acids. Trimming stripped 4 bases from V and 2 bases from J, with 6 bases between. This chain's CDR3 is CAISGDGNQPQHF. CDR3 coding DNA: TGTGCCATCAGTGGGGACGGCAATCAGCCCCAGCATTTT.

The chain recombines TRBV7-9 with TRBJ1-4; 9 bases agree with TRBD1. Germline loops: CDR1 SEHNR, CDR2 FQNEAQ (reference sequence). The trim removed 7 bases at V and 4 bases at J, leaving 7 bases unmatched. The CDR3 consists of 15 residues. Here the CDR3 reads CASNRDRAVNEKLFF. CDR3 coding DNA: TGTGCCAGCAATCGGGACAGGGCCGTTAATGAAAAACTGTTTTTT.

V gene TRBV2 combines with J gene TRBJ2-2; D is uncertain. The germline V gene encodes CDR1 SNHLY and CDR2 FYNNEI. This CDR3 has 16 amino acids. Trimming left V 6 bases short and J 4 bases short, with 18 bases between. The CDR3 spells CASRLPGLQATGELFF. CDR3 coding DNA: TGTGCCAGCAGATTGCCGGGCCTTCAGGCCACCGGGGAGCTGTTTTTT. The complete variable domain, with remaining parts taken from reference TRBV2 and TRBJ2-2, reads EPEVTQTPSHQVTQMGQEVILRCVPISNHLYFYWYRQILGQKVEFLVSFYNNEISEKSEIFDDQFSVERPDGSNFTLKIRSTKLEDSAMYFCASRLPGLQATGELFFGEGSRLTVL.

V is TRBV28 and J is TRBJ2-1, with unresolved D. Germline CDR1 is MDHEN and CDR2 is SYDVKM. This CDR3 contains 14 residues. V lost 7 bases to trimming and J lost 5 bases, with 15 bases between them. The CDR3 DNA reads TGTGCCAGCACCCAGAGCATTACGGACAATGAGCAGTTCTTC. It encodes CASTQSITDNEQFF.

The chain links TRBV7-8 to TRBJ2-5; D is unresolved. Germline assignment: CDR1 SGHVS and CDR2 FQNEAQ. The CDR3 has 12 residues. The V end was cut by 5 bases, the J end by 5 bases, with 9 bases between. CDR3 region: CASSPWSETQYF. CDR3 sequence (DNA): TGTGCCAGCAGCCCCTGGTCCGAGACCCAGTACTTC.

V gene TRBV19 combines with J gene TRBJ2-1; 7 positions agree with TRBD1. CDR1 is LNHDA, CDR2 SQIVND, per germline (reference sequence). The length of the CDR3 is 14 residues. The V gene end was trimmed by 6 bases and the J gene end by 7 bases; junction bases not matched to a gene: 9. The CDR3 region has the DNA TGTGCCAGTAGCTTGACAGGGACCAAGAATGAGCAGTTCTTC. Amino acid sequence: CASSLTGTKNEQFF.

The chain links TRBV28 to TRBJ2-7, with 8 bases that match TRBD1. The ends lost 7 bases at V and 4 bases at J; junction bases unmatched: 9. Germline lookup yields CDR1 MDHEN and CDR2 SYDVKM. The CDR3 contains 14 residues. The CDR3 region is CASTSDRGTYEQYF. CDR3 DNA sequence: TGTGCCAGCACTTCTGACAGGGGAACTTACGAGCAGTACTTC.

The genes are TRBV7-9 and TRBJ1-6; 8 bases match TRBD1. The CDR3 spans 12 residues. The V segment lost 5 bases and the J segment 10 bases; nucleotides outside the gene matches: 1. Germline loops: CDR1 SEHNR, CDR2 FQNEAQ (reference sequence). As DNA, the CDR3 is TGTGCCAGCAGCCACAGGGGGTCACCCCTCCACTTT. Translation gives CASSHRGSPLHF.

A note on this clone: The sample carries other DNA sequences with the same CDR3. The V call is TRBV6-5, the J call TRBJ1-6, with 8 bases fitting TRBD1. The CDR3 length is 13 residues. V was pared by 6 bases and J by 9 bases, with 4 bases of the junction left unmatched. Germline V gene data show CDR1 as MNHEY and CDR2 as SVGAGI. In DNA, the CDR3 is TGTGCCAGCAGAGGACAGGGCGTTTCACCCCTCCACTTT. Amino acids: CASRGQGVSPLHF.

The chain links TRBV6-6 to TRBJ1-2; D not resolved. CDR3 length: 15 amino acids. Germline values: CDR1 MNHNY, CDR2 SVGAGI (reference sequence). V lost 0 bases, J lost 3 bases, and 11 bases lay in between. CDR3 sequence reads: CASSYSAEGYYGYTF. DNA of the CDR3: TGTGCCAGCAGTTACTCCGCGGAGGGTTACTATGGCTACACCTTC.

The V gene is TRBV7-2, the J gene TRBJ2-7, with 9 bases lining up with TRBD2. Germline V gene sequence: CDR1 SGHTA, CDR2 FQGNSA. The V gene end was trimmed by 1 base and the J gene end by 2 bases; junction bases not matched to a gene: 3. There are 15 residues in the CDR3. The CDR3 protein is CASSLGLAGPYEQYF. The CDR3 DNA sequence: TGTGCCAGCAGCTTAGGTCTAGCGGGACCCTACGAGCAGTACTTC.

This rearrangement joins TRBV20-1 to TRBJ1-4; D is undetermined. With 5 bases removed from V and 7 bases from J, the gap between germline ends came to 8 bases. Germline V gives CDR1 DFQATT, CDR2 SNEGSKA (reference sequence). The CDR3 has 11 residues. CDR3 sequence: CSAPVGEKLFF. CDR3 DNA: TGCAGTGCTCCCGTAGGTGAAAAACTGTTTTTT.

V gene TRBV10-1 combines with J gene TRBJ2-1; tentative D call: TRBD2 (6 bases). CDR3 length equals 15 residues. V dropped 3 bases and J dropped 7 bases, with 16 bases sitting between them. CDR1 and CDR2 from the germline V gene are WNHNN and SYGVQD (reference sequence). CDR3 nucleotide sequence: TGCGCCAGCAGTGATGTTCGCGGGACCGGTAATGAGCAGTTCTTC. It specifies CASSDVRGTGNEQFF.

As to this clone: The germline gene is not matched at one end of the junction; a read error may be the cause. The chain has TRBV11-2 and TRBJ2-1; possibly TRBD1 for D (6 bases). CDR1 and CDR2 (germline): SGHAT, FQNNGV. There are 14 residues in the CDR3. Written as DNA, the CDR3 is TGTGCCGGCAGCTTAGCCAGGGGTGGAGGTGAGCAGTTCTTC. Translating gives CAGSLARGGGEQFF.

This chain uses TRBV19 with TRBJ1-1; unclear D gene. Trimming took 5 bases from V and 6 from J, leaving 13 bases between them. CDR3 length: 13 residues. Germline loops: CDR1 LNHDA, CDR2 SQIVND (reference sequence). The CDR3 bases are TGTGCCAGTAGTTTCGCAGAGGGATCTGAAGCTTTCTTT. This sequence encodes CASSFAEGSEAFF.

V usage is TRBV30 and J usage is TRBJ1-2, with 7 bases lining up with TRBD1. Germline V gene data show CDR1 as GTSNPN and CDR2 as SVGIG (reference sequence). This CDR3 contains 13 residues. V was pared by 3 bases and J by 2 bases, with 3 bases of the junction left unmatched. The CDR3 region has the DNA TGTGCCTGGAGCCTACAGGGGAACTATGGCTACACCTTC. Translating it yields CAWSLQGNYGYTF. Full variable domain (missing parts from reference TRBV30 and TRBJ1-2): SQTIHQWPATLVQPVGSPLSLECTVEGTSNPNLYWYRQAAGRGLQLLFYSVGIGQISSEVPQNLSASRPQDRQFILSSKKLLLSDSGFYLCAWSLQGNYGYTFGSGTRLTVV.

This clone has a single count. This chain joins TRBV20-1 and TRBJ1-3; no definite D call. V lost 3 bases to trimming and J lost 8 bases, with 8 bases between them. Germline CDR1 and CDR2: DFQATT and SNEGSKA (reference sequence). CDR3 length: 11 amino acids. CDR3 in amino acids: CSASGRDTIYF. For the CDR3, the DNA is TGCAGTGCTAGCGGGCGGGACACCATATATTTT.

The chain joins TRBV4-1 to TRBJ1-2, with TRBD1 as a possible D gene (5 bases). CDR1 is MGHRA and CDR2 is YSYEKL in the germline V gene. The length of the CDR3 is 14 residues. The V gene lost 2 bases and the J gene lost 3 bases, with 10 bases spanning the gap. The CDR3 here is CASSQSRVDYGYTF. The CDR3 nucleotides are TGCGCCAGCAGCCAATCCAGGGTAGACTATGGCTACACCTTC.

The V gene is TRBV5-1, the J gene TRBJ2-1; 14 bases match TRBD2. Germline trimming cut 5 bases from V and 2 bases from J; bases unmatched to any gene: 9. The V gene's germline CDR1 is SGHRS and CDR2 YFSETQ. This CDR3 region has 18 residues. The CDR3 loop is CASSSPGLAGATYNEQFF. CDR3 sequence (DNA): TGCGCCAGCAGTTCACCGGGACTAGCGGGAGCCACCTACAATGAGCAGTTCTTC.

V is TRBV9 and J is TRBJ2-2, with no clear D. Germline V gives CDR1 SGDLS, CDR2 YYNGEE. V was cut by 3 bases and J by 5 bases, with 11 bases left in between. The CDR3 contains 14 residues. CDR3 sequence: CASSEVGITGELFF. CDR3 DNA sequence: TGTGCCAGCAGCGAGGTGGGGATTACCGGGGAGCTGTTTTTT.